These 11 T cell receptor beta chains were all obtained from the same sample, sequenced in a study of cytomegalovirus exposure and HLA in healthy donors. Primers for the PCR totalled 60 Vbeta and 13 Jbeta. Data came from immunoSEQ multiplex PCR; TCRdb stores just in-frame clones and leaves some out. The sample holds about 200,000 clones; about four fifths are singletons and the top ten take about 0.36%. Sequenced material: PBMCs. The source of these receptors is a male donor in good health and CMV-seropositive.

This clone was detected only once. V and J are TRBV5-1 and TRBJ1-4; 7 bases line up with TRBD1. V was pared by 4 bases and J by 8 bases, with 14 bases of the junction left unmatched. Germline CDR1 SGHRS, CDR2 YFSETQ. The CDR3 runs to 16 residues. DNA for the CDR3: TGCGCCAGCAGCAAGGGACGACAGGGTTCGGGCGAAAAACTGTTTTTT. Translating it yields CASSKGRQGSGEKLFF.

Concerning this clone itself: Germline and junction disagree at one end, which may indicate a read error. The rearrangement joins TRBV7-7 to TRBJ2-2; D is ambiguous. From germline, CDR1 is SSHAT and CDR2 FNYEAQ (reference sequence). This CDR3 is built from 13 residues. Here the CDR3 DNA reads TGTGCTAGCAGCCCGTCAGTGGCCGGGGAGCTGTTTTTT. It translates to CASSPSVAGELFF.

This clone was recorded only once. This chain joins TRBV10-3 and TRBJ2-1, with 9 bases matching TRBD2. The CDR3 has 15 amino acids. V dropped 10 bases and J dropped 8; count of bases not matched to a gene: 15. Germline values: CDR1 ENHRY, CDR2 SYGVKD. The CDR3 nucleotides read TGTGCCACACAGGGATGGCGGGCGGGAGGGGATGAGCAGTTCTTC. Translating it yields CATQGWRAGGDEQFF.

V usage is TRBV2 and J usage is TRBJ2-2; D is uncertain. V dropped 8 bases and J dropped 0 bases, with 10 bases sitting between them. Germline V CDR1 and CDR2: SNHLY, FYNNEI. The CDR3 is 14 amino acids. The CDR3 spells CASQLLTNTGELFF. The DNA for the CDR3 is TGTGCCAGCCAACTGTTAACGAACACCGGGGAGCTGTTTTTT.

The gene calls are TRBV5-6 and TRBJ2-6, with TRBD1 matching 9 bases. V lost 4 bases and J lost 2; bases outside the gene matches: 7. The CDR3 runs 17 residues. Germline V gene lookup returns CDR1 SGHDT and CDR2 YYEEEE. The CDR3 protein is CASSGGQGKTGANVLTF. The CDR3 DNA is TGTGCCAGCAGCGGGGGACAGGGAAAGACTGGGGCCAACGTCCTGACTTTC.

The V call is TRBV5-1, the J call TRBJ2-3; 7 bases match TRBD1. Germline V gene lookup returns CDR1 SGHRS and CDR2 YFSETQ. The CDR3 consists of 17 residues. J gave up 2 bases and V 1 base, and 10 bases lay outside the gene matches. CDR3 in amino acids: CASSLLPQGTLTDTQYF. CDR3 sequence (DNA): TGCGCCAGCAGCTTGCTGCCACAGGGGACCCTCACAGATACGCAGTATTTT.

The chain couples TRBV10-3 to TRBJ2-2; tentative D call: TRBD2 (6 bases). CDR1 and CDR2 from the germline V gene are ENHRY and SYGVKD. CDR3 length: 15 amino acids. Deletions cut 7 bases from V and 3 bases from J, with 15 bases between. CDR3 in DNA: TGTGCCATCAAGGGAGGTACTGCCTACACCGGGGAGCTGTTTTTT. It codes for CAIKGGTAYTGELFF.

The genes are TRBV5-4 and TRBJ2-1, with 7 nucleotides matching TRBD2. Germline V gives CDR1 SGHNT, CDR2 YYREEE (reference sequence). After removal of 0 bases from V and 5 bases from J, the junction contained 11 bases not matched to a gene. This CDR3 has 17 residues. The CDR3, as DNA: TGTGCCAGCAGCTTGGGGGGAGGGGCGCTACCCCACAATGAGCAGTTCTTC. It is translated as CASSLGGGALPHNEQFF.

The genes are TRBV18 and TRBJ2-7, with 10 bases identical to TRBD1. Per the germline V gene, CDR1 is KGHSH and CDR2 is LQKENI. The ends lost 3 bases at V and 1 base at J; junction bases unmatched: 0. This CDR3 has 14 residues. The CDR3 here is CASSPDRGSYEQYF. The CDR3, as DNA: TGTGCCAGCTCACCGGACAGGGGGTCCTACGAGCAGTACTTC.

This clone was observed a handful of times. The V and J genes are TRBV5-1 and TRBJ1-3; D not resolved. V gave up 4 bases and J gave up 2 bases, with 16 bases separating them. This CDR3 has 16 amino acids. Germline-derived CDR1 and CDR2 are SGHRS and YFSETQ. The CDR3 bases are TGCGCCAGCAGCCACCAGACACCGACCGCTGGAAACACCATATATTTT. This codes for CASSHQTPTAGNTIYF.

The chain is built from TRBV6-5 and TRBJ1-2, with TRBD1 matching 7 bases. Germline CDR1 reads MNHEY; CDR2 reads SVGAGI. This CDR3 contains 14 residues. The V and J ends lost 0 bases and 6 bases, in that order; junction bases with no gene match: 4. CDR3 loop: CASSYSITGDGYTF. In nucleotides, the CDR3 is TGTGCCAGCAGTTACTCGATTACAGGGGATGGCTACACCTTC.